These T cell receptor beta chains were read from a single sample in a study of PD-1 blockade in classical Hodgkin lymphoma. Clones were sequenced by immunoSEQ multiplex PCR, and TCRdb holds only the in-frame ones, with some missing. This table has fewer than 25,000 clones, approximately 70% appearing once. This specimen consisted of peripheral blood mononuclear cells (PBMCs), obtained before the fourth cycle of nivolumab. The source is a human donor with classical Hodgkin lymphoma. The CDR3 runs from the conserved cysteine through the conserved F or W. D genes are given only for firm matches. Clone sizes are given selectively: once, few, many, or a class where the clone is expanded.

v_gene	j_gene	abundance	d_gene	CDR3aa	CDR3nt
TRBV21-1	TRBJ2-1	.	.	CASSPRTGGCEQFF	TGTGCCAGCAGCCCTCGGACAGGGGGCTGTGAGCAGTTCTTC
TRBV5-6	TRBJ1-1	.	.	CASKERVNMNTEAFF	TGTGCCAGCAAGGAGCGGGTTAACATGAACACTGAAGCTTTCTTT
TRBV9	TRBJ2-5	.	TRBD2	CASSAGAGGRYQETQYF	TGTGCCAGCAGCGCTGGAGCGGGGGGCCGGTACCAAGAGACCCAGTACTTC
TRBV6-6	TRBJ2-7	.	.	CASSSDYSYEQYF	TGTGCCAGCAGTTCCGACTACTCCTACGAGCAGTACTTC
TRBV7-8	TRBJ1-1	.	.	CASSLAAIGAEAFF	TGTGCCAGCAGCTTAGCTGCAATCGGGGCTGAAGCTTTCTTT
TRBV19	TRBJ1-5	few	.	CASSIGAGRDSNQPQHF	TGTGCCAGTAGTATTGGCGCGGGTCGTGATAGCAATCAGCCCCAGCATTTT
TRBV6-5	TRBJ1-6	.	TRBD1	CASSSDRVLSPLHF	TGTGCCAGCAGTTCCGACAGGGTATTATCACCCCTCCACTTT
TRBV7-9	TRBJ2-3	.	TRBD2	CASTRLGGGTTDTQYF	TGTGCCAGCACTCGACTCGGCGGGGGAACCACAGATACGCAGTATTTT
TRBV28	TRBJ1-1	.	TRBD1	CASTPRTGANAEAFF	TGTGCCAGCACCCCGCGGACAGGGGCCAATGCTGAAGCTTTCTTT
TRBV30	TRBJ2-1	.	TRBD2	CAWSTGLAGAGEQFF	TGTGCCTGGAGTACTGGACTAGCGGGGGCGGGTGAGCAGTTCTTC
TRBV2	TRBJ2-1	.	.	CASAIYNEQFF	TGTGCCAGTGCAATTTACAATGAGCAGTTCTTC
TRBV6-1	TRBJ2-3	.	TRBD2	CALAGDTDTQYF	TGTGCTTTAGCGGGGGACACAGATACGCAGTATTTT
TRBV2	TRBJ1-3	.	.	CASTLGGSRSGNTIYF	TGTGCCAGCACCCTCGGGGGATCCCGCTCTGGAAACACCATATATTTT
TRBV28	TRBJ1-2	.	TRBD1	CASSPLGTGGNYGYTF	TGTGCCAGCAGTCCCTTAGGCACAGGGGGTAACTATGGCTACACCTTC
TRBV7-6	TRBJ2-3	once	.	CASSSVRADTQYF	TGTGCCAGCAGCTCCGTCAGGGCAGATACGCAGTATTTT
TRBV9	TRBJ2-3	few	.	CASSFQEGDTQYF	TGTGCCAGCAGTTTCCAGGAAGGGGATACGCAGTATTTT
TRBV4-2	TRBJ1-5	.	TRBD1	CASSPGTVYSNQPQHF	TGTGCCAGCAGCCCCGGGACAGTCTATAGCAATCAGCCCCAGCATTTT
TRBV7-8	TRBJ1-3	.	TRBD1	CASSPGQVSGNTIYF	TGTGCCAGCAGCCCGGGACAGGTCTCTGGAAACACCATATATTTT
TRBV14	TRBJ2-2	few	TRBD1	CASSYRAGQGNTGELFF	TGTGCCAGCAGCTACAGGGCAGGACAGGGAAACACCGGGGAGCTGTTTTTT
TRBV25-1	TRBJ2-5	.	.	CASSEFSPQETQYF	TGTGCCAGCAGTGAATTCAGTCCCCAAGAGACCCAGTACTTC
TRBV6-1	TRBJ2-3	few	TRBD1	CASSAGQGTDTQYF	TGTGCCAGCAGTGCTGGACAGGGAACAGATACGCAGTATTTT
TRBV6-1	TRBJ1-4	.	TRBD1	CASSDGTGSEKLFF	TGTGCCAGCAGTGACGGGACAGGGAGTGAAAAACTGTTTTTT
TRBV19	TRBJ1-4	.	TRBD1	CASNLLRDSNEKLFF	TGTGCCAGTAATCTTCTCCGGGACAGCAATGAAAAACTGTTTTTT
TRBV27	TRBJ2-1	.	.	CASSRTGGENEQFF	TGTGCCAGCAGCCGCACGGGGGGCGAGAATGAGCAGTTCTTC
TRBV10-1	TRBJ2-2	.	TRBD2	CASRPGTSGGNTGELFF	TGCGCCAGCAGGCCCGGTACTAGCGGGGGAAACACCGGGGAGCTGTTTTTT
TRBV13	TRBJ2-7	.	TRBD2	CASSFSLRTSGDHEQYF	TGTGCCAGCAGCTTTTCCCTCAGGACTAGCGGGGACCACGAGCAGTACTTC
TRBV7-2	TRBJ1-1	few	.	CASSLAGGHTEAFF	TGTGCCAGCAGCTTAGCGGGGGGTCACACTGAAGCTTTCTTT
TRBV27	TRBJ1-1	.	.	CASSLGGVRLNTEAFF	TGTGCCAGCAGTTTGGGTGGGGTCCGGCTGAACACTGAAGCTTTCTTT
TRBV6-6	TRBJ1-4	.	.	CASSNTGNEKLFF	TGTGCCAGCAGCAACACAGGGAATGAAAAACTGTTTTTT
TRBV5-6	TRBJ1-1	.	TRBD1	CASSLTGDGTEAFF	TGTGCCAGCAGCTTAACAGGGGACGGCACTGAAGCTTTCTTT
TRBV6-5	TRBJ2-2	.	TRBD1	CASRPWDRGPGELFF	TGTGCCAGCAGACCCTGGGACAGGGGGCCCGGGGAGCTGTTTTTT
TRBV5-6	TRBJ2-5	once	.	CASSHETFEETQYF	TGTGCCAGCAGCCATGAGACTTTCGAAGAGACCCAGTACTTC